These 28 T cell receptor beta chains share one sample of origin, sequenced in a study of persistence of HIV-infected CD4 T cells. The libraries were made with immunoSEQ version 4 in survey mode. The data were produced by immunoSEQ multiplex PCR, yet TCRdb's version contains in-frame clones alone and is incomplete. The sample contains 50,000 or so clones, over 70% of which appear only once. No antigens are known for them. Stimulation used 10 ug/mL lysate from CMV-infected fibroblasts. CD40L/CD69 double-negative CD45RO-high memory CD4+ T cells were collected. Here the sequenced sample was CD4+ T cells sorted from PBMCs after approximately 18-hour stimulation, taken from a patient who received antiretroviral therapy. The receptor source for this set is an adult man with HIV who was CMV-seropositive.

The chain combines TRBV7-2 with TRBJ1-2; tentative D call: TRBD1 (5 bases). This CDR3 region has 14 residues. Trimming removed 2 bases at V and 3 bases at J, with 10 bases between. CDR1 and CDR2 from the germline V gene are SGHTA and FQGNSA. The CDR3 is CASSLSPTDYGYTF. The CDR3 DNA follows: TGTGCCAGCAGCTTATCCCCGACAGACTATGGCTACACCTTC.

V usage is TRBV7-2 and J usage is TRBJ2-1; no firm D call. The V and J ends lost 5 bases and 6 bases respectively, with 17 bases between them. Germline lookup yields CDR1 SGHTA and CDR2 FQGNSA. The CDR3 is 15 residues long. This chain's CDR3 is CASSPQVGVANEQFF. As DNA, the CDR3 is TGTGCCAGCAGCCCCCAGGTTGGGGTGGCCAATGAGCAGTTCTTC. Combining the CDR3 with reference TRBV7-2 and TRBJ2-1 gives the whole variable domain GAGVSQSPSNKVTEKGKDVELRCDPISGHTALYWYRQSLGQGLEFLIYFQGNSAPDKSGLPSDRFSAERTGGSVSTLTIQRTQQEDSAVYLCASSPQVGVANEQFFGPGTRLTVL.

The chain uses TRBV15 and TRBJ1-4; D unresolved. The CDR3 has 11 amino acids. V dropped 0 bases and J dropped 8 bases, with 1 base sitting between them. Looked up from germline, CDR1 is LNHNV and CDR2 is YYDKDF (reference sequence). The CDR3 DNA sequence: TGTGCCACCAGCAGAGACGAAAAACTGTTTTTT. Amino acid sequence: CATSRDEKLFF. Complete variable domain (other parts from reference TRBV15 and TRBJ1-4): DAMVIQNPRYQVTQFGKPVTLSCSQTLNHNVMYWYQQKSSQAPKLLFHYYDKDFNNEADTPDNFQSRRPNTSFCFLDIRSPGLGDTAMYLCATSRDEKLFFGSGTQLSVL.

This clone appeared a single time. This chain joins TRBV7-2 and TRBJ2-3; 9 bases are a match to TRBD2. Germline trimming cut 2 bases from V and 2 bases from J; bases unmatched to any gene: 5. The CDR3 loop spans 16 amino acids. Per the germline V gene, CDR1 is SGHTA and CDR2 is FQGNSA. As DNA, the CDR3 is TGTGCCAGCAGCTTACGGCTAGCGGGGTTCACAGATACGCAGTATTTT. Protein product: CASSLRLAGFTDTQYF. Complete variable domain (other parts from reference TRBV7-2 and TRBJ2-3): GAGVSQSPSNKVTEKGKDVELRCDPISGHTALYWYRQSLGQGLEFLIYFQGNSAPDKSGLPSDRFSAERTGGSVSTLTIQRTQQEDSAVYLCASSLRLAGFTDTQYFGPGTRLTVL.

This clone has just a few counts. The rearrangement links TRBV4-2 to TRBJ2-7; TRBD1 is a possible D gene (5 bases). Germline lookup yields CDR1 LGHNA and CDR2 YNFKEQ. The V and J ends lost 0 bases and 3 bases respectively, with 12 bases between them. This CDR3 has 15 amino acids. CDR3 sequence: CASSQDGRADYEQYF. CDR3 DNA sequence: TGTGCCAGCAGCCAAGATGGCAGGGCTGACTACGAGCAGTACTTC.

This clone was seen a few times. In DNA, the CDR3 is TGCGCCAGCAGCTTGGTGCAAGGCGATCTCAATGAGCAGTTCTTC. Translation gives CASSLVQGDLNEQFF. The chain links TRBV5-1 to TRBJ2-1; the D is unclear. Trimming shortened V by 0 bases and J by 6 bases, and 13 bases separated the two germline ends. Germline V gene data show CDR1 as SGHRS and CDR2 as YFSETQ. The CDR3 totals 15 residues.

V is TRBV5-6 and J is TRBJ2-7; D remains unclear. The CDR3 is 13 amino acids. V was clipped by 2 bases and J by 5 bases, with 11 bases between them. Looked up from germline, CDR1 is SGHDT and CDR2 is YYEEEE. The CDR3 reads CASSFPSVHEQYF. CDR3 nucleotide sequence: TGTGCCAGCAGCTTCCCGTCCGTCCACGAGCAGTACTTC.

V is TRBV29-1 and J is TRBJ2-2; D gene unclear. CDR1 and CDR2 (germline): SQVTM, ANQGSEA. V was trimmed by 2 bases and J by 5 bases, leaving 12 bases between them. This CDR3 is built from 14 residues. CDR3 coding DNA: TGCAGCGTTGAATCGGAGCGTCGAACCGGGGAGCTGTTTTTT. Amino acids: CSVESERRTGELFF.

This clone was detected only a few times. This rearrangement joins TRBV2 to TRBJ1-3, with D unresolved. Deletions cut 3 bases from V and 0 bases from J, with 9 bases between. Germline assignment: CDR1 SNHLY and CDR2 FYNNEI. The CDR3 runs to 15 residues. CDR3: CASSEQVISGNTIYF. CDR3 bases: TGTGCCAGCAGTGAGCAGGTTATCTCTGGAAACACCATATATTTT.

This chain joins TRBV4-3 and TRBJ2-2, with TRBD2 matching over 7 bases. The germline V gene encodes CDR1 LGHNA and CDR2 YSLEER. J was trimmed by 5 bases and V by 4 bases; bases with no gene match: 7. CDR3 length: 15 amino acids. CDR3 protein: CASSPRASGTGELFF. In DNA, the CDR3 is TGCGCCAGCAGCCCAAGGGCTAGCGGAACCGGGGAGCTGTTTTTT.

This rearrangement joins TRBV7-2 to TRBJ1-5; D remains unclear. Deletions cut 2 bases from V and 10 bases from J, with 12 bases between. This CDR3 has 13 residues. The germline V gene encodes CDR1 SGHTA and CDR2 FQGNSA. Here the CDR3 reads CASSLLPGSPQHF. The DNA of the CDR3 is TGTGCCAGCAGCTTATTACCCGGCAGCCCCCAGCATTTT.

This clone was seen a few times. The chain employs TRBV15 and TRBJ2-7; D is unclear. Per germline, CDR1 LNHNV and CDR2 YYDKDF (reference sequence). The CDR3 consists of 14 residues. Trimming took 5 bases from V and 6 from J, leaving 17 bases between them. CDR3 protein: CATSLDRVAREQYF. DNA of the CDR3: TGTGCCACCAGCCTAGATCGGGTTGCGCGCGAGCAGTACTTC.

This chain joins TRBV6-5 and TRBJ1-5; maybe TRBD1 (6 bases). Germline V gene sequence: CDR1 MNHEY, CDR2 SVGAGI. V was shortened by 6 bases and J by 2 bases, with 11 bases between the two germline ends. This CDR3 contains 14 residues. The CDR3 loop reads CASRTWTGNQPQHF. The CDR3 nucleotides read TGTGCCAGCAGAACCTGGACAGGCAATCAGCCCCAGCATTTT.

The chain couples TRBV14 to TRBJ2-1; D uncertain. In germline, CDR1 is SGHDN, CDR2 FVKESK. The CDR3 length is 12 residues. V lost 0 bases and J 9 bases, leaving 6 bases between the germline ends. The CDR3 sequence is CASSQDRGEQFF. CDR3 in DNA: TGTGCCAGCAGCCAAGATCGAGGTGAGCAGTTCTTC.

V is TRBV6-4 and J is TRBJ2-2, with unresolved D. The CDR3 has 16 amino acids. Germline V gene data show CDR1 as MRHNA and CDR2 as SNTAGT. Trimming pared 3 bases from V and 5 bases from J, leaving 16 bases between. CDR3 residues: CASSEFRLVGTGELFF. The CDR3 nucleotides read TGTGCCAGCAGTGAATTCAGGCTAGTTGGAACCGGGGAGCTGTTTTTT.

This rearrangement joins TRBV10-2 to TRBJ1-1, with 8 bases that match TRBD1. Germline values: CDR1 WSHSY, CDR2 SAAADI. The CDR3 spans 16 residues. Trimming cost V 0 bases and J 4 bases; bases outside gene matches: 7. DNA of the CDR3: TGCGCCAGCAGTGAGTCACTTGTAACAGGGGGCACTGAAGCTTTCTTT. Its protein is CASSESLVTGGTEAFF.

The CDR3 coding sequence is TGTGCCAGCAGTCCCAGACAGGGCGGAAGGTCTGGCTACACCTTC. Its translation: CASSPRQGGRSGYTF. This rearrangement joins TRBV2 to TRBJ1-2, with 7 bases identical to TRBD1. This CDR3 has 15 residues. The V gene end was trimmed by 5 bases and the J gene end by 7 bases; junction bases not matched to a gene: 13. Germline lookup yields CDR1 SNHLY and CDR2 FYNNEI.

The J gene is TRBJ2-2, the V gene TRBV7-2, with D perhaps matching TRBD1 (6 bases). This CDR3 region has 15 residues. Germline CDR1 is SGHTA and CDR2 is FQGNSA. Trimming removed 1 base from V and 4 bases from J, with 10 bases in between. CDR3 protein: CASSLGGPGTGELFF. CDR3 DNA sequence: TGTGCCAGCAGCTTAGGGGGGCCGGGCACCGGGGAGCTGTTTTTT.

The chain uses TRBV3-1 (or the pseudogene TRBV3-2) and TRBJ1-5, with D perhaps TRBD1 (5 bases). Trimming left V 1 base short and J 2 bases short, with 12 bases between. The germline CDR1 and CDR2 sequences are LGHDT and YNNKEL (reference sequence). CDR3 size: 16 residues. The CDR3 is CASSQGAGVGNQPQHF. The CDR3 nucleotides read TGTGCCAGCAGCCAAGGGGCGGGGGTTGGCAATCAGCCCCAGCATTTT.

CDR3: CASTGQGFYEQYF. In DNA form, the CDR3 reads TGTGCCAGCACCGGACAGGGCTTTTACGAGCAGTACTTC. The V gene is TRBV28, the J gene TRBJ2-7; 8 bases match TRBD1. The CDR3 has 13 amino acids. Germline CDR1 MDHEN, CDR2 SYDVKM. V lost 7 bases and J lost 4; bases outside the gene matches: 6. Filled out from reference TRBV28 and TRBJ2-7, the complete variable domain reads DVKVTQSSRYLVKRTGEKVFLECVQDMDHENMFWYRQDPGLGLRLIYFSYDVKMKEKGDIPEGYSVSREKKERFSLILESASTNQTSMYLCASTGQGFYEQYFGPGTRLTVT.

There are a few counts of this clone. V usage is TRBV27 and J usage is TRBJ1-3, with TRBD1 matching over 11 bases. V shed 5 bases, J shed 0 bases, and the junction held 3 bases outside the gene matches. This CDR3 is 16 amino acids long. Germline assignment: CDR1 MNHEY and CDR2 SMNVEV (reference sequence). This CDR3 reads CASSPGTGGSGNTIYF. As DNA, the CDR3 is TGTGCCAGCAGTCCCGGGACAGGGGGCTCTGGAAACACCATATATTTT.

The chain carries TRBV20-1 and TRBJ2-7; unclear D gene. The CDR3 has 12 amino acids. Germline values: CDR1 DFQATT, CDR2 SNEGSKA (reference sequence). V gave up 3 bases and J gave up 3 bases, with 9 bases separating them. The CDR3 region has the DNA TGCAGTGCTAGTTCTGGAAACTACGAGCAGTACTTC. Protein product: CSASSGNYEQYF.

This clone has a handful of counts. This chain connects TRBV6-6 to TRBJ1-1; D ambiguous. This CDR3 is 14 amino acids long. V was shortened by 0 bases and J by 10 bases, with 15 bases between the two germline ends. Germline V gene data show CDR1 as MNHNY and CDR2 as SVGAGI (reference sequence). The CDR3 reads CASSYSEMVAAAFF. CDR3 DNA sequence: TGTGCCAGCAGTTACTCTGAAATGGTCGCCGCAGCTTTCTTT.

A remark on this clone: Mismatch with germline at one junction end may stem from a read error. The chain joins TRBV30 to TRBJ1-2; D may be TRBD1 (5 bases). CDR1 and CDR2 from the germline V gene are GTSNPN and SVGIG (reference sequence). This CDR3 region has 12 residues. CDR3 protein: CAWTPGPYGYTF. CDR3 nucleotide sequence: TGTGCTTGGACCCCGGGACCCTATGGCTACACCTTC. The entire variable domain, with the rest obtained from reference TRBV30 and TRBJ1-2, is as follows: SQTIHQWPATLVQPVGSPLSLECTVEGTSNPNLYWYRQAAGRGLQLLFYSVGIGQISSEVPQNLSASRPQDRQFILSSKKLLLSDSGFYLCAWTPGPYGYTFGSGTRLTVV.

V gene TRBV29-1 combines with J gene TRBJ1-2; no clear D. CDR3 size: 13 residues. CDR1 and CDR2 (germline): SQVTM, ANQGSEA. With 6 bases removed from V and 8 bases from J, the gap between germline ends came to 19 bases. DNA of the CDR3: TGCAGCGTCTCCTTATCTGGCGGGGAAGGCTACACCTTC. Amino acids: CSVSLSGGEGYTF. Combining the CDR3 with reference TRBV29-1 and TRBJ1-2 gives the whole variable domain SAVISQKPSRDICQRGTSLTIQCQVDSQVTMMFWYRQQPGQSLTLIATANQGSEATYESGFVIDKFPISRPNLTFSTLTVSNMSPEDSSIYLCSVSLSGGEGYTFGSGTRLTVV.

This clone was detected only a few times. V gene TRBV7-2 combines with J gene TRBJ1-1, with 11 nucleotides matching TRBD1. The CDR3 length is 14 residues. J was trimmed by 7 bases and V by 5 bases; bases with no gene match: 6. CDR1 is SGHTA, CDR2 FQGNSA, per germline. The chain's CDR3 is CASSADRGRFEAFF. The CDR3 DNA reads TGTGCCAGCAGCGCGGACAGGGGGCGTTTTGAAGCTTTCTTT.

A few counts support this clone. In DNA form, the CDR3 reads TGTGCCAGCAGTTCGGGCGAATTTCGGGGCTACACCTTC. It codes for CASSSGEFRGYTF. V gene TRBV27 combines with J gene TRBJ1-2; D unclear. CDR3 length equals 13 residues. Trimming removed 4 bases at V and 8 bases at J, with 14 bases between. CDR1 and CDR2 from the germline V gene are MNHEY and SMNVEV (reference sequence).

V usage is TRBV5-1 and J usage is TRBJ2-7; D is possibly TRBD2 (7 bases). V was cut by 1 base and J by 4 bases, with 18 bases left in between. This CDR3 has 16 residues. Germline V CDR1 and CDR2: SGHRS, YFSETQ. As DNA, the CDR3 is TGCGCCAGCAGCTTGTCCCGCCCGGAGGGGGGGTACGAGCAGTACTTC. Amino acids: CASSLSRPEGGYEQYF.